This is a list of T cell receptor beta chains from one sample in a study of response to subunit inactivated influenza vaccine. TCRdb fed the RT-PCR reads into MiXCR, producing one record per CDR3 protein. Of around 540,000 distinct CDR3 sequences listed, around 11% are singletons. The material was PBMCs from blood, obtained on the day of vaccination. The receptors derive from a man aged 50 to 60 who received an inactivated influenza vaccine. CDR3s include the opening cysteine and the closing phenylalanine or tryptophan. D genes are given only for firm matches.

>TRBV5-1|NA|TRBJ2-7
CASSVGVQQYF
>TRBV7-9|NA|TRBJ1-2
CASSLGGTPYGYTF
>TRBV28|TRBD1|TRBJ2-3
CASSPTGFNPQYF
>TRBV5-1|TRBD1|TRBJ2-6
CASSLTPRDRGSGANVLTF
>TRBV4-1|NA|TRBJ1-1
CASSQIGNTEAFF
>TRBV5-6|NA|TRBJ2-3
CASSLVEEWGRGTDTQYF
>TRBV7-8|NA|TRBJ2-4
CASSLTPGRVNIQYF
>TRBV20-1|TRBD2|TRBJ2-1
CSARGGTSGSLQFF
>TRBV5-5|NA|TRBJ1-4
CASSLEGREAEKLFF
>TRBV20-1|TRBD2|TRBJ2-5
CSANSHLAGETQYF
>TRBV5-1|NA|TRBJ2-7
CASSPAPSAEGQYF
>TRBV6-2/TRBV6-3|NA|TRBJ1-2
CASRPGANYGYTF
>TRBV20-1|NA|TRBJ1-6
CSAREEEANSPLHF
>TRBV20-1|NA|TRBJ2-7
CSAQTASGFKPLYEQYF
>TRBV7-6|NA|TRBJ1-5
CASSLRDNSNQPQHF
>TRBV29-1|NA|TRBJ2-1
CSVEVRQVRSYNEQFF
>TRBV12-3/TRBV12-4|NA|TRBJ1-1
CASSLAGPGTEAFF
>TRBV7-2|NA|TRBJ2-2
CASSRDGTGELFF
>TRBV15|TRBD1|TRBJ1-2
CATSRGQGADYGYTF
>TRBV4-1|TRBD2|TRBJ2-2
CASTSGRAGTGELFF
>TRBV7-2|TRBD2|TRBJ2-7
CASSLKREFEQYF
>TRBV19|TRBD2|TRBJ2-3
CASSIPGTSSGADTQYF
>TRBV15|NA|TRBJ1-5
CATSRDQGSLQPQHF
>TRBV20-1|TRBD2|TRBJ2-7
CSARDLSGNYEQYF
>TRBV30|NA|TRBJ2-2
CAWSAIQNTGELFF
>TRBV6-1|NA|TRBJ2-5
CASAQGNQETQYF
>TRBV18|NA|TRBJ2-6
CASSAAGANVLTF
>TRBV29-1|TRBD1|TRBJ2-1
CSVEEMTGVDEQFF
>TRBV20-1|NA|TRBJ2-5
CSARGLRETQYF
>TRBV28|NA|TRBJ1-5
CASSPSPSNQPQHF
>TRBV30|NA|TRBJ2-7
CAWSASVRYEQYF
>TRBV5-1|NA|TRBJ2-6
CASSLGQGVNVLTF
>TRBV7-2|TRBD2|TRBJ2-1
CASSLAQVAGGLNEQFF
>TRBV15|TRBD1|TRBJ1-1
CATSRDRTGLNEAFF
>TRBV20-1|TRBD2|TRBJ2-7
CSVPRGAGRNEQYF
>TRBV6-5|NA|TRBJ2-1
CASSYSTGGRINEQFF
>TRBV21-1|NA|TRBJ2-1
CASSKSQGDYNEQFF
>TRBV27|NA|TRBJ1-4
CASSIRVREKLFF
>TRBV12-3/TRBV12-4|NA|TRBJ2-7
CASSWGQARTYEQYF
>TRBV29-1|NA|TRBJ1-2
CSAAENYGYTF
>TRBV10-3|TRBD2|TRBJ2-7
CAISESSSGRGGLYEQYF
>TRBV5-1|NA|TRBJ2-2
CASSFRAGESGELFF
>TRBV15|NA|TRBJ1-5
CATSRDRGNQPQHF
>TRBV18|TRBD1|TRBJ2-7
CASSEGQDYEQYF
>TRBV4-3|TRBD1|TRBJ1-3
CASSQGQGPLSSGNTIYF
>TRBV29-1|NA|TRBJ2-7
CSVGVAGNEQYF
>TRBV18|TRBD1|TRBJ2-7
CASSPRDSSYEQYF
>TRBV10-3|NA|TRBJ1-1
CAISEGVGRTEAFF
>TRBV5-1|NA|TRBJ1-6
CASRDDWSSYNSPLHF
>TRBV10-3|TRBD1|TRBJ2-1
CAISEADRGNEQFF
>TRBV20-1|TRBD2|TRBJ2-1
CSATAPGLAGRLGQFF
>TRBV7-9|TRBD1|TRBJ2-5
CASSLETGQGALDQYF